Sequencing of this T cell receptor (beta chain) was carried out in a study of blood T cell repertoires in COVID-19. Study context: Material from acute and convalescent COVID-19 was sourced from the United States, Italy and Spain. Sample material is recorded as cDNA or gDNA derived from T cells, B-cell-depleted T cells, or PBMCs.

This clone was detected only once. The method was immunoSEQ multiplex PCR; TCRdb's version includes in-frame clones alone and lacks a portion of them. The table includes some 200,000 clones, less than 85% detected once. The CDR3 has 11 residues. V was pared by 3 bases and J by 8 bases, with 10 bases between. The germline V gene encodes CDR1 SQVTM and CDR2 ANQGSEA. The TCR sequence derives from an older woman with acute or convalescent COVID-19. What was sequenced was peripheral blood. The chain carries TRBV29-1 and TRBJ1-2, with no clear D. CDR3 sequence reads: CSVDRESGYTF. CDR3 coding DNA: TGCAGCGTTGACCGGGAGTCCGGCTACACCTTC.